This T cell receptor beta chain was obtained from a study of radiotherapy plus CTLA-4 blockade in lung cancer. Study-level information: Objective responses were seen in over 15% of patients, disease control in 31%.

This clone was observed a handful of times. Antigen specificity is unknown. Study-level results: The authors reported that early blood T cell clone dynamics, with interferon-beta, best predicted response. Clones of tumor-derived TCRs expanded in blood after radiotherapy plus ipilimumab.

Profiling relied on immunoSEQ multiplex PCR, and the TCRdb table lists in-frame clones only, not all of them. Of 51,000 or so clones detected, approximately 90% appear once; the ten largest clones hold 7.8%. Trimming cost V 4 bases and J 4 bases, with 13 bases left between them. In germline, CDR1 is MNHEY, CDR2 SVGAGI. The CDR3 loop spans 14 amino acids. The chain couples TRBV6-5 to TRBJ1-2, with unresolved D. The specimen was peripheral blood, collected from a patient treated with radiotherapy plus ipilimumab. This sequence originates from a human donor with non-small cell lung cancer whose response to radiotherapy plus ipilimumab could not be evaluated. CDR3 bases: TGTGCCAGCAGTTCGCTGGAGGGCAGCTATGGCTACACCTTC. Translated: CASSSLEGSYGYTF.